This T cell receptor beta chain was sequenced in a study of CD8 T cells in ankylosing spondylitis. General observations from the study: About eight highly homologous variants made up a TCR beta motif that seemed to typify ankylosing spondylitis blood. Disease-associated clones were reportedly significantly overrepresented in matched ankylosing spondylitis synovial fluid.

This clonotype occurred many times. Its antigen is unidentified. The CDR3 is 15 residues long. Per germline, CDR1 DFQATT and CDR2 SNEGSKA (reference sequence). The V gene end was trimmed by 3 bases and the J gene end by 2 bases; junction bases not matched to a gene: 9. MiXCR, run by TCRdb on the 5' RACE reads, gives a single entry per CDR3 protein. The sample contains 500,000 to 650,000 distinct CDR3 sequences, less than 6% of which appear only once. The source material was blood, either unsorted or a sorted T cell fraction (not recorded which). The gene calls are TRBV20-1 and TRBJ2-7; 8 bases line up with TRBD1. The TCR sequence derives from a male donor with ankylosing spondylitis. The CDR3 bases are TGCAGTGCTAGGCGAACAGGGGGAATCCCCTACGAGCAGTACTTC. Encoded protein: CSARRTGGIPYEQYF.